Below are 12 T cell receptor beta chains sequenced from a single sample in a study of shared clonotypes between healthy human individuals. The data were produced by immunoSEQ multiplex PCR, yet TCRdb's version contains in-frame clones alone and is incomplete. In the table there are about 1.5 million clones, approximately 97% of which are singletons. The sequenced sample was naive CD4+ T cells sorted from blood. Subset given: CD45RA+ positively selected. The source of these receptors is a man in his thirties or forties in good health.

The chain carries TRBV6-6 and TRBJ2-5; a weak D match, TRBD2 (6 bases). CDR1 and CDR2 (germline): MNHNY, SVGAGI (reference sequence). This CDR3 contains 15 residues. Trimming cost V 0 bases and J 2 bases, with 10 bases left between them. The CDR3 region is CASSYSRREQETQYF. The CDR3, as DNA: TGTGCCAGCAGTTACTCGAGGCGGGAACAAGAGACCCAGTACTTC.

On this clone: In the same sample, other DNA sequences code for this CDR3. This chain joins TRBV7-9 and TRBJ2-1; D gene ambiguous. Trimming left V 1 base short and J 0 bases short, with 7 bases between. This CDR3 comprises 15 residues. CDR1 SEHNR and CDR2 FQNEAQ come from the germline V gene (reference sequence). The CDR3 coding sequence is TGTGCCAGCAGCTTAGTGGGAAGCTCCTACAATGAGCAGTTCTTC. This translates into CASSLVGSSYNEQFF.

The chain links TRBV4-3 to TRBJ1-2, with D possibly matching TRBD1 (5 bases). The germline CDR1 and CDR2 sequences are LGHNA and YSLEER. Trimming stripped 1 base from V and 7 bases from J, with 16 bases between. The CDR3 extends over 15 amino acids. The CDR3, as DNA: TGCGCCAGCAGCCAAGCTGGGGGTCCTATCTCTGGCTACACCTTC. It is translated as CASSQAGGPISGYTF.

The chain has TRBV7-3 and TRBJ2-1; perhaps TRBD2 as D (6 bases). Germline V CDR1 and CDR2: SGHTA, FQGTGA. Trimming stripped 0 bases from V and 6 bases from J, with 6 bases between. There are 13 residues in the CDR3. CDR3 amino acids: CASSLTGGNEQFF. In DNA, the CDR3 is TGTGCCAGCAGCTTAACGGGAGGCAATGAGCAGTTCTTC. Filled out from reference TRBV7-3 and TRBJ2-1, the complete variable domain reads GAGVSQTPSNKVTEKGKYVELRCDPISGHTALYWYRQSLGQGPEFLIYFQGTGAADDSGLPNDRFFAVRPEGSVSTLKIQRTERGDSAVYLCASSLTGGNEQFFGPGTRLTVL.

The sample holds one count of this clone. This sequence joins TRBV5-1 and TRBJ2-1, with 9 bases identical to TRBD2. V shed 5 bases and J 2 bases; nucleotides not matched to a gene: 8. The CDR3 consists of 16 residues. CDR1 SGHRS and CDR2 YFSETQ come from the germline V gene. The CDR3 region is CASSRLAGPAYNEQFF. CDR3 bases: TGCGCCAGCAGTCGGCTAGCGGGGCCAGCCTACAATGAGCAGTTCTTC.

This chain links TRBV18 with TRBJ2-5, with TRBD1 matching 9 bases. The CDR3 has 14 amino acids. J gave up 3 bases and V 5 bases, and 4 bases lay outside the gene matches. Per germline, CDR1 KGHSH and CDR2 LQKENI. The CDR3 bases are TGTGCCAGCTCATTGTGGACAGGGGAAGAGACCCAGTACTTC. This encodes CASSLWTGEETQYF.

The chain recombines TRBV7-2 with TRBJ1-1, with TRBD1 matching over 8 bases. Looked up from germline, CDR1 is SGHTA and CDR2 is FQGNSA. The length of the CDR3 is 16 residues. V shed 2 bases and J 0 bases; nucleotides not matched to a gene: 5. The CDR3 loop is CASSLFGTGLNTEAFF. Here the CDR3 DNA reads TGTGCCAGCAGCTTATTTGGGACAGGACTGAACACTGAAGCTTTCTTT.

The chain recombines TRBV19 with TRBJ1-1, with unresolved D. The CDR3 length is 15 residues. Trimming cost V 0 bases and J 0 bases, with 8 bases left between them. From germline, CDR1 is LNHDA and CDR2 SQIVND (reference sequence). The CDR3 DNA is TGTGCCAGTAGTATAGAAGGCCCCATGAACACTGAAGCTTTCTTT. Residues: CASSIEGPMNTEAFF. Variable domain in full (rest from reference TRBV19 and TRBJ1-1): DGGITQSPKYLFRKEGQNVTLSCEQNLNHDAMYWYRQDPGQGLRLIYYSQIVNDFQKGDIAEGYSVSREKKESFPLTVTSAQKNPTAFYLCASSIEGPMNTEAFFGQGTRLTVV.

The chain joins TRBV19 to TRBJ1-4; D remains unclear. The CDR3 runs to 13 residues. CDR1 and CDR2 (germline): LNHDA, SQIVND (reference sequence). The V and J ends lost 5 bases and 5 bases respectively, with 9 bases between them. The CDR3 protein is CASSGAWNEKLFF. As DNA, the CDR3 is TGTGCCAGTAGTGGAGCCTGGAATGAAAAACTGTTTTTT.

The J gene is TRBJ1-4, the V gene TRBV29-1, with D tentatively TRBD1 (5 bases). Germline CDR1 and CDR2: SQVTM and ANQGSEA. Trimming took off 6 bases at V and 7 bases at J, with 15 bases between the two ends. The CDR3 is 13 amino acids. DNA for the CDR3: TGCAGCGTCGATGGACGGGACGGTGAAAAACTGTTTTTT. This gives the protein CSVDGRDGEKLFF.

The chain has TRBV28 and TRBJ2-6, with D unclear. Trimming cost V 7 bases and J 4 bases, with 8 bases left between them. The CDR3 runs to 13 residues. CDR1 is MDHEN, CDR2 SYDVKM, per germline. CDR3 sequence reads: CASTPLGANVLTF. CDR3 in DNA: TGTGCCAGCACCCCCCTCGGGGCCAACGTCCTGACTTTC.

The chain combines TRBV9 with TRBJ2-2, with TRBD1 matching over 10 bases. Trimming removed 4 bases from V and 2 bases from J; junction bases left unmatched: 8. This CDR3 region has 17 residues. CDR1 and CDR2 (germline): SGDLS, YYNGEE. The CDR3 nucleotides read TGTGCCAGCAGCCCCCGGGACAGGGGTTCTAACACCGGGGAGCTGTTTTTT. Residues: CASSPRDRGSNTGELFF.